This TCR beta chain was obtained from a study of blood T cell repertoires in COVID-19. In the original processing: Using reference gene primer amplification, nucleated cell counts were estimated. Produced via immunoSEQ multiplex PCR; TCRdb's table is partial and in-frame only. V, J and clone size are those of that table, while D and trimming were read from the DNA. Of under 250,000 clones detected, around 85% appear once; the ten largest clones hold around 0.7%. The length of the CDR3 is 15 residues. V shed 2 bases and J 2 bases; nucleotides not matched to a gene: 6. Germline V gives CDR1 MNHEY, CDR2 SVGAGI.

The clonotype originates from a man aged 40-49 years with acute or convalescent COVID-19. Material for sequencing was peripheral blood. The chain carries TRBV6-5 and TRBJ2-7; TRBD2 agrees at 7 bases. Here the CDR3 DNA reads TGTGCCAGCAGTTACAGTGGGACTACCGCCTACGAGCAGTACTTC. Its translation: CASSYSGTTAYEQYF.